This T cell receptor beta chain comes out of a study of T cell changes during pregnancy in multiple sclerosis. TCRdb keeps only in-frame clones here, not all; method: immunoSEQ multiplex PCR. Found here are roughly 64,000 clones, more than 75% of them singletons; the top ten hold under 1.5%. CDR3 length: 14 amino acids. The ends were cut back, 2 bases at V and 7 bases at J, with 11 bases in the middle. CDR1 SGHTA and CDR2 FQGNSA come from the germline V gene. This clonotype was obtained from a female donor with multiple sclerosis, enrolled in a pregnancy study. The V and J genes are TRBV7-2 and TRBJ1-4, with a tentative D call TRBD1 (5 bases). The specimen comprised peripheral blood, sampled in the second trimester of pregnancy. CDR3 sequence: CASSLSGAVEKLFF. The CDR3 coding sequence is TGTGCCAGCAGCTTAAGCGGGGCGGTTGAAAAACTGTTTTTT.